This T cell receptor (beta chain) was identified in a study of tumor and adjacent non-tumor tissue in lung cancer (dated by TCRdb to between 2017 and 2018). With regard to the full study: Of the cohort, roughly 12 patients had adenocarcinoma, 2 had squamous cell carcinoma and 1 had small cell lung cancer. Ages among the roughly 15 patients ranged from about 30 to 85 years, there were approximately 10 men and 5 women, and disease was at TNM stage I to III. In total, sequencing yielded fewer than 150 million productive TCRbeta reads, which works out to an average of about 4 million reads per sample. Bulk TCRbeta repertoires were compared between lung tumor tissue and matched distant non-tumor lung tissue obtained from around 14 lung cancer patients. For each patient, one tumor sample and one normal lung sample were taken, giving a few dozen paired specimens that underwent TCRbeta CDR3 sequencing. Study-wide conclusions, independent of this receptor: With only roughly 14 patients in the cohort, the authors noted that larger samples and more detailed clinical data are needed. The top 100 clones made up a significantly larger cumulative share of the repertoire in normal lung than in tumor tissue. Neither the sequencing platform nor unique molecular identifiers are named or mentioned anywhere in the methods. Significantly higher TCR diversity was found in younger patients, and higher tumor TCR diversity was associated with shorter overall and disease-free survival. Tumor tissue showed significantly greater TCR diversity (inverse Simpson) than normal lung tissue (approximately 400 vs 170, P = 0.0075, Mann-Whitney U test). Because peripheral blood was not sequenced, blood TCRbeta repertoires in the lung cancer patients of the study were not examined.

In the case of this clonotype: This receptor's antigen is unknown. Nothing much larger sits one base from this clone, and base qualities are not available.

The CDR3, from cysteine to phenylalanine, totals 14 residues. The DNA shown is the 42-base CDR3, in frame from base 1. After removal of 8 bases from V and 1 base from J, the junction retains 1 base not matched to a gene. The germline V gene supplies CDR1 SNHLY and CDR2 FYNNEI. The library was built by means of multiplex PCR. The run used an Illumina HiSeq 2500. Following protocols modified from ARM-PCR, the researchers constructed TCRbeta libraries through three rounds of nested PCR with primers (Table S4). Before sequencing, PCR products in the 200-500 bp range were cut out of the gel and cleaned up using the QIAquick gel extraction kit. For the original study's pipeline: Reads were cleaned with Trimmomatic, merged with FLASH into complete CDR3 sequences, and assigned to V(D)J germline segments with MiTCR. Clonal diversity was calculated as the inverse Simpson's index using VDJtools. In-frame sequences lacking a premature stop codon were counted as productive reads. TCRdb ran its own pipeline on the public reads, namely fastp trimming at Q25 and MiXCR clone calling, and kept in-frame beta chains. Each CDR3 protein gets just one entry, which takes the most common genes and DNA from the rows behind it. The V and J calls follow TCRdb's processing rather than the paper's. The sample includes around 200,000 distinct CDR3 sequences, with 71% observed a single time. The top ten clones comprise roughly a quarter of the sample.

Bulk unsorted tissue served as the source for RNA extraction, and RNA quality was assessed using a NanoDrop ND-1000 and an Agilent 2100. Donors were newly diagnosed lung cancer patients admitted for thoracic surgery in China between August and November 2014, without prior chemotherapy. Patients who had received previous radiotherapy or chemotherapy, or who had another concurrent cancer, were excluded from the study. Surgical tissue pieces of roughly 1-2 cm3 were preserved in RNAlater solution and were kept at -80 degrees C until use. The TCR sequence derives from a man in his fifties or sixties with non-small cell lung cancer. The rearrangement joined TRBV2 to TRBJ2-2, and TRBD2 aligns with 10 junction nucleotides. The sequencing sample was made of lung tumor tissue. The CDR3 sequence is CASVAGGNTGELFF. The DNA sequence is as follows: TGTGCCAGCGTAGCGGGAGGGAACACCGGGGAGCTGTTTTTT.